This T cell receptor (beta chain) was recorded in a study of T-cell memory formation after mild COVID-19. Study-wide results and caveats: Second-wave clones reaching peak frequency on day 37 lacked confirmed SARS-CoV-2 specificity.

From germline, CDR1 is SGHVS and CDR2 FNYEAQ. There are 15 residues in the CDR3. The J segment lost 9 bases and the V segment lost 2 bases, leaving 6 bases of the junction unmatched. MiXCR was run by TCRdb on the 5' RACE reads, yielding one entry per CDR3 protein. The top ten clones hold approximately 20% of a sample with 250,000 or so distinct CDR3 sequences, approximately 9% of them seen once. As for this clonotype: Its antigen is not identified.

This sequence originates from a young man who had mild COVID-19 (a few samples of this study predate the infection). Cell type and time point are not known. Sequencing used PBMCs or a T cell subset sorted from them (not recorded which). The rearrangement joins TRBV7-6 to TRBJ2-1; 11 nucleotides match TRBD2. Here the CDR3 DNA reads TGTGCCAGCAGCTTAAGTAGCGGGGGGGCCCTTGAGCAGTTCTTC. Its protein is CASSLSSGGALEQFF.